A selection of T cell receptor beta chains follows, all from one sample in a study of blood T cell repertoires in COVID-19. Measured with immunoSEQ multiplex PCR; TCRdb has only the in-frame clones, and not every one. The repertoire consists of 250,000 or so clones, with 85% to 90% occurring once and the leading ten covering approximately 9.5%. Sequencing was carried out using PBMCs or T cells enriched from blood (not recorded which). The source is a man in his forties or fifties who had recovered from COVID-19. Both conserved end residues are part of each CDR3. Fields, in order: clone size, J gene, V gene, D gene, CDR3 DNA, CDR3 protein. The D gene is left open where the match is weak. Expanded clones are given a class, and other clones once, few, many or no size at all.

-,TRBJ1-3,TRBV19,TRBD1,TGTGCCAGTAGTACGACAGGGTTCGGAAACACCATATATTTT,CASSTTGFGNTIYF
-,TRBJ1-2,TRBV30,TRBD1,TGTGCCTGGGGTGAAAGAGCAGGGGGTAGTTGGGGCTACACCTTC,CAWGERAGGSWGYTF
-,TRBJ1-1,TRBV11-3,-,TGTGCTACTTCCAGGGACACTGAAGCTTTCTTT,CATSRDTEAFF
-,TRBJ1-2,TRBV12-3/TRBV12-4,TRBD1,TGTGCCAGCAGTCCCGGACAGGCTTGCACCTTC,CASSPGQACTF
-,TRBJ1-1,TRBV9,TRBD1,TGTGCCAGCAGCGTCACAGGGGACTCTGAAGCTTTCTTT,CASSVTGDSEAFF
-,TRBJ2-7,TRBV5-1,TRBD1,TGCGCCAGCAGCTCCGGGACAGATTTTTTCGAGCAGTACTTC,CASSSGTDFFEQYF
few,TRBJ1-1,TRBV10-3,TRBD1,TGTGCCATCAGTGCCGGACAGGGAGAAACTGAAGCTTTCTTT,CAISAGQGETEAFF
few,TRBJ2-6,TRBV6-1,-,TGTGCCAGCAGTGAGGACAGCTCTGGGGCCAACGTCCTGACTTTC,CASSEDSSGANVLTF
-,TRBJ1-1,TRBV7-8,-,TGTGCCAGCAGCTTAGCCGGGGGAACACTTAACACTGAAGCTTTCTTT,CASSLAGGTLNTEAFF
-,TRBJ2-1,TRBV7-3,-,TGTGCCAGCAGCTTAAGTTCCGGGAGCTACAATGAGCAGTTCTTC,CASSLSSGSYNEQFF
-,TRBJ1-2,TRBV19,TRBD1,TGTGCCAGTAGTACGACAGGGGGCGCGAATGGCTACACCTTC,CASSTTGGANGYTF
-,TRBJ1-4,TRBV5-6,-,TGTGCCAGCAGCTTGGTAATGTCGGGGGAAAAACTGTTTTTT,CASSLVMSGEKLFF
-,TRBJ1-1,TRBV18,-,TGTGCCAGCTCACCCGGACGGGGGAACACTGAAGCTTTCTTT,CASSPGRGNTEAFF
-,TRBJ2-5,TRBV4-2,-,TGTGCCAGCAGCCAACCACAGGGGCCGGGGGTAGAGACCCAGTACTTC,CASSQPQGPGVETQYF
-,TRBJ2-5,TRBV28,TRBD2,TGTGCCAGCAGCTTTGGTGGCGGGGGAGCGGAGACCCAGTACTTC,CASSFGGGGAETQYF
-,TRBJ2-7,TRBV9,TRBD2,TGTGCCAGCAGCGTAGGACTAGCGGGAGAGGAGCAGTACTTC,CASSVGLAGEEQYF
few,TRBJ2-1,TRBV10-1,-,TGCGCCAGCAGTGAGGACAGGTTCAATGAGCAGTTCTTC,CASSEDRFNEQFF
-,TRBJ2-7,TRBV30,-,TGTGCCTGGAGTGTAGAGGGTACCTACGAGCAGTACTTC,CAWSVEGTYEQYF
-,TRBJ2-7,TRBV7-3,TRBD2,TGTGCCAGCAGCTTGAGCGGGGGAGCCTACGAGCAGTACTTC,CASSLSGGAYEQYF
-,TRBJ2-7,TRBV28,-,TGTGCCAGCAGTTTCCTTCCACGCCGGGACAATTTTTCCTACGAGCAGTACTTC,CASSFLPRRDNFSYEQYF
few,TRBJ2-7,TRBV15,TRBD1,TGTGCCACCAGCGCACCCCGGGACAGGGCCGTCGAGCAGTACTTC,CATSAPRDRAVEQYF
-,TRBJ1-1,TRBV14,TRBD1,TGTGCCAGCAGTCACTTGGGGACAGGCCAGAAGGGGGCTTTCTTT,CASSHLGTGQKGAFF
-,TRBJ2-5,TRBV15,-,TGTGCCACCAGCAGAGAGGTACGGCTAGCGGAGACCCAGTACTTC,CATSREVRLAETQYF
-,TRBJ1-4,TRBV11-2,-,TGTGCCAGCAGCTTAGACAGGGTCGGTGAAAAACTGTTTTTT,CASSLDRVGEKLFF
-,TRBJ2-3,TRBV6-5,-,TGTGCCAGCCTGGACATTAGCACAGATACGCAGTATTTT,CASLDISTDTQYF
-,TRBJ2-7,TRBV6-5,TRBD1,TGTGCCAGCTCCACCGACAGGGGACAACTCTACGAGCAGTACTTC,CASSTDRGQLYEQYF
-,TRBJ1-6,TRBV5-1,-,TGCGCCAGCAGCCCTCTACCGGACGGCCGGAGGTCACCCCTCCACTTT,CASSPLPDGRRSPLHF
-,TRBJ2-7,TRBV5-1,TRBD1,TGCGCCAGCAGCTTGTCCCTGGACAGGGTTTTGGGGGAGCAGTACTTC,CASSLSLDRVLGEQYF
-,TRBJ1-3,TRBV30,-,TGTGCCTGGACTCCAGGCTCTGGAAACACCATATATTTT,CAWTPGSGNTIYF
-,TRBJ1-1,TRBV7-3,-,TGTGCCAGCAGTACCACAGAGAACACTGAAGCTTTCTTT,CASSTTENTEAFF
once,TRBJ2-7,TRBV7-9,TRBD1,TGTGCCAGCAGCCAAGGGACAGGGACCTACGAGCAGTACTTC,CASSQGTGTYEQYF
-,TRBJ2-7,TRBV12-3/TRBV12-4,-,TGTGCCAGCAGTTCGGGTCTCTCCTACGAGCAGTACTTC,CASSSGLSYEQYF
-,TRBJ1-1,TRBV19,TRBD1,TGTGCCAGTAGTATTTCCAGGGGGCGAGGATACACTGAAGCTTTCTTT,CASSISRGRGYTEAFF
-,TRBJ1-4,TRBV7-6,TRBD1,TGTGCCAGCAGCTTAGCGGGTACAGGGGGCGAAAAACTGTTTTTT,CASSLAGTGGEKLFF
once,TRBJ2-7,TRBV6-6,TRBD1,TGTGCCAGCAGTTCCCCGGACAGGGGGTGGTCGGCGCAGTACTTC,CASSSPDRGWSAQYF
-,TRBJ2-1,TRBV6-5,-,TGTGCCAGCAGCCGCGTAACAGTGCCCGACGGGCAGTTCTTC,CASSRVTVPDGQFF
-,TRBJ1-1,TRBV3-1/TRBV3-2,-,TGTGCCAGCAGCCAAGCTCCTATCTTGGCAGACTTGAACACTGAAGCTTTCTTT,CASSQAPILADLNTEAFF
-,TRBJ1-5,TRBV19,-,TGTGCCAGTAGTCCAAGGGAGTTTCGCAGGAATCAGCCCCAGCATTTT,CASSPREFRRNQPQHF
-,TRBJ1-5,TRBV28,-,TGTGCCGCCAGTGGAGCCCTTAGCAATCAGCCCCAGCATTTT,CAASGALSNQPQHF